Each of the 15 T cell receptor beta chains below was sequenced from the same sample in a study of cytomegalovirus exposure and HLA in healthy donors. PCR primers comprised 60 Vbeta and 13 Jbeta primers. Assay used: immunoSEQ multiplex PCR; TCRdb lists only in-frame clones, some missing. In the table there are approximately 170,000 clones, about 77% of which are singletons. The sample taken for sequencing was PBMCs. These receptors came from a woman aged 35 to 49 in good health and CMV-seropositive.

This clone occurred a few times. V and J are TRBV19 and TRBJ1-2; TRBD1 might be the D (6 bases). V dropped 8 bases and J dropped 4 bases, with 14 bases sitting between them. Looked up from germline, CDR1 is LNHDA and CDR2 is SQIVND (reference sequence). The CDR3 covers 13 residues. CDR3 DNA: TGTGCCAGTGGGTCGACAGGCTCCTATGGCTACACCTTC. It codes for CASGSTGSYGYTF.

This clone was counted a single time. J is TRBJ1-6 and V is TRBV30, with D perhaps matching TRBD1 (6 bases). Germline V gene lookup returns CDR1 GTSNPN and CDR2 SVGIG (reference sequence). This CDR3 spans 13 amino acids. The CDR3 DNA sequence: TGTGCTTTTGGACAGAAATATAATTCACCCCTCCACTTT. Protein: CAFGQKYNSPLHF.

Only a few counts were recorded for this clone. The rearrangement joins TRBV6-5 to TRBJ2-7; perhaps TRBD2 as D (5 bases). V gave up 10 bases and J gave up 2 bases, with 15 bases separating them. The CDR3 extends over 13 amino acids. Germline CDR1 reads MNHEY; CDR2 reads SVGAGI. In DNA, the CDR3 is TGTGCCACTCTCCCCCGGGGAACCTACGAGCAGTACTTC. Residues: CATLPRGTYEQYF.

This chain connects TRBV5-4 to TRBJ2-1; 10 bases agree with TRBD2. With 0 bases clipped from V and 4 bases from J, the junction kept 10 bases outside the gene matches. The length of the CDR3 is 18 residues. From germline, CDR1 is SGHNT and CDR2 YYREEE (reference sequence). This CDR3 reads CASSLGVAGGKSYNEQFF. CDR3 in DNA: TGTGCCAGCAGCTTGGGGGTAGCGGGGGGTAAATCGTACAATGAGCAGTTCTTC.

The CDR3 DNA sequence: TGTGCCAGTAGTATACAGGACAGGGCTAATCAGCCCCAGCATTTT. Translation: CASSIQDRANQPQHF. This sequence joins TRBV19 and TRBJ1-5; the match to TRBD1 covers 8 bases. V shed 2 bases and J 4 bases; nucleotides not matched to a gene: 4. Germline-derived CDR1 and CDR2 are LNHDA and SQIVND (reference sequence). The CDR3 length is 15 residues.

The V gene is TRBV29-1, the J gene TRBJ2-2; D possibly corresponds to TRBD2 (6 bases). This CDR3 contains 12 residues. Germline values: CDR1 SQVTM, CDR2 ANQGSEA. CDR3 amino acids: CSAGRSTGELFF. CDR3 DNA sequence: TGCAGTGCCGGGAGATCCACCGGGGAGCTGTTTTTT.

The chain employs TRBV25-1 and TRBJ2-1; 9 nucleotides align to TRBD1. The length of the CDR3 is 15 residues. Losses at the gene ends were 3 bases for V and 8 bases for J; bases not matched to a gene: 8. Germline V CDR1 and CDR2: MGHDK, SYGVNS. The CDR3, as DNA: TGTGCCAGCAGTGAGGGGACAGGGACGCTCGATGAGCAGTTCTTC. It yields the protein CASSEGTGTLDEQFF. The whole variable domain, filled in from reference TRBV25-1 and TRBJ2-1, reads EADIYQTPRYLVIGTGKKITLECSQTMGHDKMYWYQQDPGMELHLIHYSYGVNSTEKGDLSSESTVSRIRTEHFPLTLESARPSHTSQYLCASSEGTGTLDEQFFGPGTRLTVL.

The gene calls are TRBV29-1 and TRBJ2-5; possible D gene TRBD1, 6 bases. The CDR3 contains 13 residues. V shed 6 bases and J shed 5 bases, with 16 bases lying between them. Germline assignment: CDR1 SQVTM and CDR2 ANQGSEA. The CDR3 is CSVYRVLAETQYF. The CDR3 DNA reads TGCAGCGTGTACAGGGTTTTAGCGGAGACCCAGTACTTC.

The V and J genes are TRBV10-3 and TRBJ1-1; D call uncertain. Trimming took off 6 bases at V and 1 base at J, with 9 bases between the two ends. This CDR3 is 13 amino acids long. Germline V CDR1 and CDR2: ENHRY, SYGVKD. CDR3 coding DNA: TGTGCCATCAGAAGTCAGGAGAACACTGAAGCTTTCTTT. Its protein is CAIRSQENTEAFF.

In DNA, the CDR3 is TGTGCCAGCAGTTTATCGGTTTACGGGCTGTTTTTT. This sequence encodes CASSLSVYGLFF. The V call is TRBV28, the J call TRBJ1-4; D remains ambiguous. The CDR3 consists of 12 residues. Per germline, CDR1 MDHEN and CDR2 SYDVKM. Trimming left V 1 base short and J 14 bases short, with 11 bases between.

This rearrangement joins TRBV9 to TRBJ2-1; 7 nucleotides match TRBD2. Germline V lookup: CDR1 SGDLS, CDR2 YYNGEE. The trim removed 0 bases at V and 5 bases at J, leaving 11 bases unmatched. This CDR3 spans 17 amino acids. CDR3 loop: CASSVARREGRNNEQFF. Here the CDR3 DNA reads TGTGCCAGCAGCGTAGCTCGGAGGGAGGGAAGGAACAATGAGCAGTTCTTC.

The chain employs TRBV5-1 and TRBJ2-5; weak D call: TRBD2 (6 bases). The germline gives CDR1 SGHRS, CDR2 YFSETQ. The CDR3 runs 16 residues. Trimming took 1 base from V and 4 from J, leaving 17 bases between them. CDR3 in amino acids: CASSLSPTGDGETQYF. Here the CDR3 DNA reads TGCGCCAGCAGCTTGTCTCCGACGGGGGATGGAGAGACCCAGTACTTC.

The genes are TRBV5-1 and TRBJ1-2; 8 bases are a match to TRBD1. CDR3 length equals 13 residues. Trimming cost V 4 bases and J 4 bases; bases outside gene matches: 3. Germline CDR1 is SGHRS and CDR2 is YFSETQ. The CDR3 protein is CASSLDRAYGYTF. The DNA for the CDR3 is TGCGCCAGCAGCCTGGACAGGGCCTATGGCTACACCTTC. The whole variable domain, remainder taken from reference TRBV5-1 and TRBJ1-2, is KAGVTQTPRYLIKTRGQQVTLSCSPISGHRSVSWYQQTPGQGLQFLFEYFSETQRNKGNFPGRFSGRQFSNSRSEMNVSTLELGDSALYLCASSLDRAYGYTFGSGTRLTVV.

This chain links TRBV19 with TRBJ1-2, with TRBD1 as a possible D gene (6 bases). The CDR3 is 15 residues long. V was clipped by 0 bases and J by 5 bases, with 13 bases between them. CDR1 is LNHDA and CDR2 is SQIVND in the germline V gene (reference sequence). The CDR3 DNA reads TGTGCCAGTAGTATAGACAGGGGAAGGGAATATGGCTACACCTTC. It translates to CASSIDRGREYGYTF.

V gene TRBV7-6 combines with J gene TRBJ2-1; 8 nucleotides line up with TRBD2. The CDR3 contains 14 residues. V lost 1 base, J lost 5 bases, and 1 base stayed unmatched. Germline V gene sequence: CDR1 SGHVS, CDR2 FNYEAQ. The CDR3, as DNA: TGTGCCAGCAGCTTAGGACTAGCGAACAATGAGCAGTTCTTC. Translating gives CASSLGLANNEQFF. Filled out from reference TRBV7-6 and TRBJ2-1, the complete variable domain reads GAGVSQSPRYKVTKRGQDVALRCDPISGHVSLYWYRQALGQGPEFLTYFNYEAQQDKSGLPNDRFSAERPEGSISTLTIQRTEQRDSAMYRCASSLGLANNEQFFGPGTRLTVL.